The entry below gives a single T cell receptor beta chain sequence along with its context. What it binds is unknown. These data are taken from a study of regulatory T cells in long-lasting Graves disease. V dropped 8 bases and J dropped 5; count of bases not matched to a gene: 9. The CDR3 contains 14 residues. CDR1 KGHSH and CDR2 LQKENI come from the germline V gene. Study-level results: TCR diversity was lower in persistent than newly diagnosed Graves' disease.

As to time point: persistent/refractory GD, antithyroid drugs over 5 years with positive TRAb. Preparation of the TCR library used RNA extracted from PBMCs. Arm-PCR of CDR3 regions and iRepertoire HTBI primers were used to build TCR beta libraries. TCRdb reprocessed the multiplex PCR reads with MiXCR, giving one entry per CDR3 protein. This table has approximately 400,000 distinct CDR3 sequences, roughly 20% appearing once. The sample was peripheral blood mononuclear cells (PBMCs), taken when the disease was refractory, from a patient treated with antithyroid drugs. The chain joins TRBV18 to TRBJ2-7, with 10 bases identical to TRBD2. This receptor was identified in a female donor with Graves disease. The DNA for the CDR3 is TGTGCCAGCACAAGCGGGAGGGCCGGGGACGAGCAGTACTTC. Its protein product is CASTSGRAGDEQYF.